This TCR beta chain was profiled in a study of blood T cells in healthy people across ages. The germline V gene encodes CDR1 MNHNY and CDR2 SVGAGI (reference sequence). This CDR3 has 14 amino acids. V shed 2 bases and J shed 0 bases, with 8 bases lying between them. Study findings and constraints: The authors considered diversity estimates from one million T cells to be underestimates. Long-lived and aged donors differed, with more naive CD4+ cells and higher diversity in the long-lived.

This clonotype was detected many times. Its specificity is not known. The use of a sample-barcoded 5' primer and a J-beta primer mix characterized a second PCR of roughly 6 to 11 cycles. TCRdb called the 5' RACE reads again in MiXCR, with one record for every CDR3 protein. The sample comprises 660,000 or so distinct CDR3 sequences, under 70% of which are singletons, and over 30% rests with the top ten. This chain joins TRBV6-6 and TRBJ2-7, with D possibly being TRBD1 or TRBD2 (5 bases each). The sample comprised blood. The TCR sequence derives from a man in his sixties in good health. CDR3 region: CASSYVGDSYEQYF. DNA of the CDR3: TGTGCCAGCAGTTACGTGGGGGACTCCTACGAGCAGTACTTC.